This entry features one T cell receptor beta chain sequence. Antigen unknown. The CDR3 is 18 amino acids. Patients in the study, people with chemo-refractory metastatic non-small-cell lung cancer, received focal radiation plus ipilimumab CTLA-4 blockade. Method: immunoSEQ multiplex PCR; TCRdb's copy keeps in-frame clones and lacks some. This sample has 95,000 to 150,000 clones, with around 89% found just once. The record originates from a study of radiotherapy plus CTLA-4 blockade in lung cancer. The study's findings and limits: TCR clones of tumor origin grew in blood after radiotherapy plus ipilimumab. Reports identified early blood T cell clone dynamics, with interferon-beta, as the best response predictor.

The V gene is TRBV7-5, the J gene TRBJ2-6. TRBV7-5 is designated a pseudogene. This TCR came from a human donor with non-small cell lung cancer that progressed on radiotherapy plus ipilimumab. The specimen comprised peripheral blood, sampled from a patient treated with radiotherapy plus ipilimumab. The DNA for the CDR3 is TGTGCCAGAAGCTTAAGGACCGAGGAAGTCTCTGGGGCCAACGTCCTGACTTTC. This sequence encodes CARSLRTEEVSGANVLTF.